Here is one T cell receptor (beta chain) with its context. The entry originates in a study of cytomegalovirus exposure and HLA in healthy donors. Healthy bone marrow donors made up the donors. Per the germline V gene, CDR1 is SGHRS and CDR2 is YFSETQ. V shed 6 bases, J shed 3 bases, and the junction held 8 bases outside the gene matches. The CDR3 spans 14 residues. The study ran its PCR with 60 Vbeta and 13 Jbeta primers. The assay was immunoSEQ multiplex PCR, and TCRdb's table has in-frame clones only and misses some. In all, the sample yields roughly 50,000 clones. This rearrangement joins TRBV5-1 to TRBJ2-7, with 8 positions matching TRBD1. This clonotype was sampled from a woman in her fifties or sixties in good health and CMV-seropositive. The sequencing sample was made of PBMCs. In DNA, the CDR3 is TGCGCCAGCAAGCTCTTAACAGGGGGCTACGAGCAGTACTTC. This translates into CASKLLTGGYEQYF.